The rows below give T cell receptor beta chains drawn from one sample of a study of shared clonotypes between healthy human individuals. The data were produced by immunoSEQ multiplex PCR, yet TCRdb's version contains in-frame clones alone and is incomplete. This repertoire shows about 1.1 million clones, approximately 75% found once; its top ten account for roughly 0.9%. Sequencing used memory CD4+ T cells from PBMCs. The source is a man between 18 and 35 years old in good health. Some clones in this sample may be carry-over from other donors' samples. The CDR3 runs from the conserved cysteine through the conserved F or W. A D gene is named only where the DNA matches it firmly. Some rows mark clone size as missing; the rest say once, few, many or name a class of expanded clone.

cdr3_nt cdr3_aa v_call clone_size j_call d_call
TGTGCCAGCAGCTTAGTGGGGCGCAATGAGCAGTTCTTC CASSLVGRNEQFF TRBV7-2 - TRBJ2-1 -
TGTGCCATCAGTACTTGGGGCGCCGGCTACAATGAGCAGTTCTTC CAISTWGAGYNEQFF TRBV10-3 once TRBJ2-1 -
TGTGCCAGCAGCCTCACTACCATAAAAGAGACCCAGTACTTC CASSLTTIKETQYF TRBV14 - TRBJ2-5 -
TGTGCCAGCAGCCCCCTAGGGCATTACGAGCAGTACTTC CASSPLGHYEQYF TRBV7-9 - TRBJ2-7 -
TGTGCCAGCAGAGCGGGTGGCACAGATACGCAGTATTTT CASRAGGTDTQYF TRBV6-1 once TRBJ2-3 -
TGTGCCAGCAGTTTATTGGTTCGTACTAGCGCAACCTACGAGCAGTACTTC CASSLLVRTSATYEQYF TRBV28 - TRBJ2-7 TRBD2
TGTGCCAGCAGCTTAGGCTCGATATTAAATGAGCAGTTCTTC CASSLGSILNEQFF TRBV11-2 - TRBJ2-1 -
TGTGCCAGCAGCGCCGGGAGAGTAAGGGGAAACACCATATATTTT CASSAGRVRGNTIYF TRBV9 - TRBJ1-3 -
TGTGCCAGTAGGGGTGTGTCCTCTGGGGCCAACGTCCTGACTTTC CASRGVSSGANVLTF TRBV19 - TRBJ2-6 -
TGTGCAAGTCGCAAGACCCGGGACACCCACTACGAGCAGTACTTC CASRKTRDTHYEQYF TRBV12-2 many TRBJ2-7 -
TGTGCCTGGAGTCGTGCACAGTTCACAGATACGCAGTATTTT CAWSRAQFTDTQYF TRBV30 once TRBJ2-3 -
TGCGCCAGCAGCTGGCGGGCTGACAGCTCCTACAATGAGCAGTTCTTC CASSWRADSSYNEQFF TRBV5-1 - TRBJ2-1 -
TGTGCCAGCAGCCGCGCCCGAGGGGGACTAGCGGGAGGGGAAACTAGCACAGATACGCAGTATTTT CASSRARGGLAGGETSTDTQYF TRBV4-2 - TRBJ2-3 TRBD2
TGTGCCAGCAGCTTAGCGTTGGGCAGAACTAATGAAAAACTGTTTTTT CASSLALGRTNEKLFF TRBV7-9 - TRBJ1-4 -
TGTGCCACCAGCAGAGGACGGGAGACCCAGTACTTC CATSRGRETQYF TRBV15 once TRBJ2-5 -
TGTGCCTGGAACTCAGACAGGACCTTCTCTGGAAACACCATATATTTT CAWNSDRTFSGNTIYF TRBV30 - TRBJ1-3 -
TGTGCCAGCAGCTTACAGGGGGATAACACTGAAGCTTTCTTT CASSLQGDNTEAFF TRBV7-2 - TRBJ1-1 TRBD1
TGTGCCAGTAGTATAAGAGGGACAGGCCCTGTCTTC CASSIRGTGPVF TRBV19 once TRBJ2-7 TRBD1
TGTGCCAGCAGCCTAAGCAGGGATGGGACTGAAGCTTTCTTT CASSLSRDGTEAFF TRBV7-9 - TRBJ1-1 -
TGCGCCAGCACCCCTGGGGCGAGCCTGGCTGAAGCTTTCTTT CASTPGASLAEAFF TRBV5-1 - TRBJ1-1 -
TGTGCCAGCAGCCCCCGGGTCTCAGATACGCAGTATTTT CASSPRVSDTQYF TRBV7-8 - TRBJ2-3 -
TGTGCCAGCAGCCCTGGGACCTACAATGAGCAGTTCTTC CASSPGTYNEQFF TRBV7-3 - TRBJ2-1 -
TGCAGCGTAGGGCAGGGGCGGGGAGAGACCCAGTACTTC CSVGQGRGETQYF TRBV29-1 - TRBJ2-5 -
TGTGCCAGCGTAAAAGGCGAGGTCAAAAACATTCAGTACTTC CASVKGEVKNIQYF TRBV11-2 - TRBJ2-4 -
TGTGCCTGGGGACCATGGACAGATCAAGAGACCCAGTACTTC CAWGPWTDQETQYF TRBV30 - TRBJ2-5 -
TGTGCCAGCCGGGACAGGGCGCAAGAGACCCAGTACTTC CASRDRAQETQYF TRBV7-2 - TRBJ2-5 TRBD1
TGTACCAGCTATTCACCCGGGACAGGCTCCTACGAGCAGTACTTC CTSYSPGTGSYEQYF TRBV6-1 - TRBJ2-7 TRBD1
TGTGCCAGCAGGGGAGGGGGCTTTGGCTACACCTTC CASRGGGFGYTF TRBV2 - TRBJ1-2 TRBD1
TGCGCCAGCAGCCATGTCCCCCCAGGGGAGGGTGAGCAGTTCTTC CASSHVPPGEGEQFF TRBV4-3 - TRBJ2-1 -